This T cell receptor (beta chain) was identified during a study of cytomegalovirus exposure and HLA in healthy donors. On the study more broadly: Some 87 million unique TCRs from HLA-typed donors were held in an early release of data. Study-level points and caveats: A later analysis, which compared TCR beta chains of equal frequency, found the HLA-associated ones more clonally expanded. Fewer N-insertions than the approximately 700-donor mean were reportedly shown by an Asian-associated ancestry cluster in a later analysis.

At the time of sampling, donors were nominally healthy, though unrecorded immune exposures were likely. The PCR used 60 Vbeta and 13 Jbeta primers. Assay used: immunoSEQ multiplex PCR; TCRdb lists only in-frame clones, some missing. The data hold about 210,000 clones, with about four fifths observed a single time. The V gene's germline CDR1 is MNHNY and CDR2 SVGAGI (reference sequence). Trimming left V 2 bases short and J 11 bases short, with 15 bases between. The length of the CDR3 is 13 residues. In regard to this clone: Its antigen is undetermined.

The receptor was isolated from a man aged 35-49 years in good health and CMV-seropositive. The chain has TRBV6-6 and TRBJ1-1; no definite D call. Sequencing used PBMCs. The CDR3 sequence: CASSYNSLAAAFF. The CDR3 DNA sequence: TGTGCCAGCAGTTACAACTCCCTGGCAGCGGCTTTCTTT.